Below, 15 T cell receptor beta chains from the same sample are listed, as sequenced in a study of cytomegalovirus exposure and HLA in healthy donors (dated by TCRdb to about 2017). Receptor amplification or capture employed the immunoSEQ multiplex PCR assay. For the multiplex PCR, a mixture combining 60 forward primers for TCR Vbeta segments and 13 reverse primers for TCR Jbeta segments was used. Drawn from immuneACCESS, this table holds only the in-frame rearrangements with V and J called that TCRdb kept. Clones are partly lost; checked studies trace under half to an unresolved V gene and leave the rest unexplained. The sample records 150,000 to 200,000 clones, roughly 80% of which are singletons. More than 0.5% of the sample rests with the top ten. Material: PBMCs. These receptor sequences come from a woman aged 45 to 65 in good health and CMV-seronegative.

The chain has TRBV28 and TRBJ1-3; D might be TRBD1 (5 bases). The V end lost 1 base, the J end lost 4 bases, and 14 bases lay between the germline ends. The germline CDR1 and CDR2 sequences are MDHEN and SYDVKM. This CDR3 has 16 residues. The CDR3 reads CASSLYLDRSGNTIYF. The CDR3 DNA reads as TGTGCCAGCAGTTTATATCTCGACAGATCCGGAAACACCATATATTTT. The full variable domain, in which reference TRBV28 and TRBJ1-3 provide the parts outside the CDR3, is DVKVTQSSRYLVKRTGEKVFLECVQDMDHENMFWYRQDPGLGLRLIYFSYDVKMKEKGDIPEGYSVSREKKERFSLILESASTNQTSMYLCASSLYLDRSGNTIYFGEGSWLTVV.

This chain connects TRBV7-6 to TRBJ2-7; 8 nucleotides align to TRBD1. The CDR3 covers 14 residues. The ends lost 5 bases at V and 6 bases at J; junction bases unmatched: 9. The germline CDR1 and CDR2 sequences are SGHVS and FNYEAQ. The CDR3 loop is CASSTGTGTPEQYF. The CDR3 nucleotides read TGTGCCAGCAGCACCGGGACAGGCACCCCCGAGCAGTACTTC.

V is TRBV28 and J is TRBJ2-7; a weak D match, TRBD1 (5 bases). This CDR3 has 15 amino acids. Germline V gives CDR1 MDHEN, CDR2 SYDVKM. The V end was cut by 8 bases, the J end by 5 bases, with 22 bases between. As DNA, the CDR3 is TGTGCCAGCGGTGTCCTACAGGTGGAGTCCCACGAGCAGTACTTC. Its translation is CASGVLQVESHEQYF.

This clone was seen only a few times. The chain recombines TRBV28 with TRBJ2-5; 9 nucleotides match TRBD1. CDR1 is MDHEN and CDR2 is SYDVKM in the germline V gene. CDR3 length equals 16 residues. J gave up 5 bases and V 5 bases, and 12 bases lay outside the gene matches. The CDR3 nucleotides are TGTGCCAGCAGTGGAAGGACAGGGGTTGGGAGGGAGACCCAGTACTTC. Protein sequence: CASSGRTGVGRETQYF.

This chain uses TRBV7-3 with TRBJ2-7; 10 bases agree with TRBD1. With 3 bases clipped from V and 3 bases from J, the junction kept 8 bases outside the gene matches. The germline CDR1 and CDR2 sequences are SGHTA and FQGTGA. This CDR3 has 16 amino acids. CDR3 DNA: TGTGCCAGCAGCTTTCCGACAGGGGGCGCAAGCTACGAGCAGTACTTC. Amino acid sequence: CASSFPTGGASYEQYF.

The rearrangement links TRBV4-1 to TRBJ1-2; 7 bases agree with TRBD1. This CDR3 contains 16 residues. The germline CDR1 and CDR2 sequences are MGHRA and YSYEKL. Germline trimming cut 3 bases from V and 1 base from J; bases unmatched to any gene: 8. The chain's CDR3 is CASSHVTGEINYGYTF. The CDR3 DNA reads TGCGCCAGCAGCCATGTAACAGGGGAAATTAACTATGGCTACACCTTC.

This clone was seen more than once but under ten times. V usage is TRBV9 and J usage is TRBJ2-7, with 8 bases aligning to TRBD2. Looked up from germline, CDR1 is SGDLS and CDR2 is YYNGEE. J was trimmed by 7 bases and V by 3 bases; bases with no gene match: 9. CDR3 size: 14 residues. In DNA form, the CDR3 reads TGTGCCAGCAGCGCGAGCGGGGGACCCGGGGAGCAGTACTTC. The encoded protein is CASSASGGPGEQYF.

The rearrangement uses TRBV28 and TRBJ1-5; unclear D gene. Germline CDR1 and CDR2: MDHEN and SYDVKM. Between the trimmed V and J ends, which lost 4 bases and 7 bases, there was a span of 17 bases. The CDR3 totals 15 residues. The CDR3, as DNA: TGTGCCAGCAGTTCCAGCGGAGGCCCCAGGCAGCCCCAGCATTTT. Protein product: CASSSSGGPRQPQHF.

This chain uses TRBV20-1 with TRBJ2-7, with D unresolved. This CDR3 contains 11 residues. Germline CDR1 DFQATT, CDR2 SNEGSKA (reference sequence). Trimming removed 6 bases at V and 2 bases at J, with 8 bases between. The CDR3 DNA follows: TGCAGTGCGGGCAGAGCCTACGAGCAGTACTTC. Residues: CSAGRAYEQYF.

There are a few counts of this clone. The genes are TRBV2 and TRBJ2-1, with 10 bases identical to TRBD2. The CDR3 loop spans 15 amino acids. Germline V gene data show CDR1 as SNHLY and CDR2 as FYNNEI. V shed 5 bases, J shed 10 bases, and the junction held 11 bases outside the gene matches. CDR3 nucleotide sequence: TGTGCCAGCAGTTTCCTAAGCGGGAGGGCAGGGGAGCAGTTCTTC. Protein: CASSFLSGRAGEQFF. Variable domain in full (rest from reference TRBV2 and TRBJ2-1): EPEVTQTPSHQVTQMGQEVILRCVPISNHLYFYWYRQILGQKVEFLVSFYNNEISEKSEIFDDQFSVERPDGSNFTLKIRSTKLEDSAMYFCASSFLSGRAGEQFFGPGTRLTVL.

The chain recombines TRBV29-1 with TRBJ2-5; 11 bases align to TRBD1. The CDR3 has 14 amino acids. CDR1 SQVTM and CDR2 ANQGSEA come from the germline V gene. After removal of 4 bases from V and 4 bases from J, the junction contained 5 bases not matched to a gene. The CDR3 reads CSVGDRGSLETQYF. The CDR3 nucleotides read TGCAGCGTTGGGGACAGGGGGAGTTTAGAGACCCAGTACTTC. The entire variable domain, with the rest obtained from reference TRBV29-1 and TRBJ2-5, is as follows: SAVISQKPSRDICQRGTSLTIQCQVDSQVTMMFWYRQQPGQSLTLIATANQGSEATYESGFVIDKFPISRPNLTFSTLTVSNMSPEDSSIYLCSVGDRGSLETQYFGPGTRLLVL.

The CDR3 region is CAWSRQRVEAFF. The CDR3 bases are TGTGCCTGGAGCCGCCAGCGGGTTGAAGCTTTCTTT. The V and J genes are TRBV30 and TRBJ1-1, with D hard to call. This CDR3 comprises 12 residues. Germline CDR1 GTSNPN, CDR2 SVGIG (reference sequence). The ends were cut back, 3 bases at V and 7 bases at J, with 12 bases in the middle. Full variable domain (outside the CDR3, taken from reference TRBV30 and TRBJ1-1): SQTIHQWPATLVQPVGSPLSLECTVEGTSNPNLYWYRQAAGRGLQLLFYSVGIGQISSEVPQNLSASRPQDRQFILSSKKLLLSDSGFYLCAWSRQRVEAFFGQGTRLTVV.

The chain has TRBV12-5 and TRBJ1-1; 9 bases line up with TRBD1. The CDR3 consists of 18 residues. The V gene's germline CDR1 is LGHNT and CDR2 FRNRAP. J gave up 1 base and V 2 bases, and 11 bases lay outside the gene matches. Written as DNA, the CDR3 is TGTGCTAGTGGTTTGCTAATCGCCCCGGGACAGGGGAACACTGAAGCTTTCTTT. Encoded protein: CASGLLIAPGQGNTEAFF.

This chain joins TRBV28 and TRBJ2-2; the D gene is possibly TRBD1 (6 bases). Trimming left V 2 bases short and J 8 bases short, with 6 bases between. The CDR3 sequence is 12 residues long. The germline CDR1 and CDR2 sequences are MDHEN and SYDVKM. The CDR3 nucleotides read TGTGCCAGCAGTTTAACAGGGGGGGAGCTGTTTTTT. Translated: CASSLTGGELFF.

J is TRBJ2-5 and V is TRBV7-9, with TRBD2 matching 7 bases. J was trimmed by 5 bases and V by 2 bases; bases with no gene match: 8. Germline-derived CDR1 and CDR2 are SEHNR and FQNEAQ (reference sequence). The CDR3 is 15 residues long. The CDR3 protein is CASSLLTAGGETQYF. In DNA, the CDR3 is TGTGCCAGCAGCTTATTGACAGCCGGGGGGGAGACCCAGTACTTC.